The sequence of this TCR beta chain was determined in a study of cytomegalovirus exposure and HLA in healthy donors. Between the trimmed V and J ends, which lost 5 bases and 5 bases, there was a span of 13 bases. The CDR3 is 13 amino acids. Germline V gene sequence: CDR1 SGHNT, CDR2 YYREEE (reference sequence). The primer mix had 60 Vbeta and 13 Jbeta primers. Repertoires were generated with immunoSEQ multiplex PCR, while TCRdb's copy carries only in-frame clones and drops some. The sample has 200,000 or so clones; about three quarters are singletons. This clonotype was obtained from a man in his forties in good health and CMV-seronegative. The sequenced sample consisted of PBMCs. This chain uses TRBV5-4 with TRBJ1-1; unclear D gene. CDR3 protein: CASRLDSSTEAFF. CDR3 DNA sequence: TGTGCCAGCAGACTGGACTCAAGTACTGAAGCTTTCTTT.